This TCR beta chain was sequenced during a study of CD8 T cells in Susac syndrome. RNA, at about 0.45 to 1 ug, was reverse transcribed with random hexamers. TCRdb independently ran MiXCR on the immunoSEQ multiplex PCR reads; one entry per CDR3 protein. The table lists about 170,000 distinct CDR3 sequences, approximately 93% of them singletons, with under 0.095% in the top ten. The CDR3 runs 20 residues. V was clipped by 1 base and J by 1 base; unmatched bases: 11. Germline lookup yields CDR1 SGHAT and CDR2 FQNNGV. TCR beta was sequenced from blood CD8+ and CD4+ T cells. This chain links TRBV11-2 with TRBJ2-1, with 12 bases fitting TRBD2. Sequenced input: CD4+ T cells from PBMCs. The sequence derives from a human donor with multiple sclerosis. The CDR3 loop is CASSLVVLAGGPSSYNEQFF. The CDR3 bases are TGTGCCAGCAGCTTAGTCGTCCTAGCGGGAGGGCCTTCTTCCTACAATGAGCAGTTCTTC.